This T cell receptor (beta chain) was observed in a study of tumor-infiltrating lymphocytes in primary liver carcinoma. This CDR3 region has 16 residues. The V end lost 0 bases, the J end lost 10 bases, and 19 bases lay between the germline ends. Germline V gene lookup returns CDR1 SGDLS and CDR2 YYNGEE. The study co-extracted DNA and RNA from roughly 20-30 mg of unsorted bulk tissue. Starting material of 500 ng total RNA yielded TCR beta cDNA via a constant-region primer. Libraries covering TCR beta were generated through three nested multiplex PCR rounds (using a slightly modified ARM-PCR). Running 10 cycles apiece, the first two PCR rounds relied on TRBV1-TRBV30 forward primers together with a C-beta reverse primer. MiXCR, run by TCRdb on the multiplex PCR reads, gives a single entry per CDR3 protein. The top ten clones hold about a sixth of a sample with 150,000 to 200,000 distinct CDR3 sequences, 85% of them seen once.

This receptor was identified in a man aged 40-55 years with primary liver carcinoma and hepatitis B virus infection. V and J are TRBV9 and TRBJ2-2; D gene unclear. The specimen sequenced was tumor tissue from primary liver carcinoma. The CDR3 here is CASSVGYGFNIVELFF. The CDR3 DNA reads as TGTGCCAGCAGCGTAGGATACGGGTTTAACATCGTGGAGCTGTTTTTT.